This record concerns one T cell receptor beta chain sequence. The target antigen is unknown. Together with a sample-barcoded 5' primer, a J-beta primer mix was included in a second PCR lasting roughly 6 to 12 cycles. The template-switch adaptor, which had 12 random nucleotides, put a tag on each cDNA molecule. TCRdb recomputed calls from the 5' RACE reads with MiXCR, one row per CDR3 protein. In the table there are hundreds of thousands of distinct CDR3 sequences, 58% of which are singletons. This sample was taken from a study of blood T cells in healthy people across ages. Study-level findings and limits: It was found that TCR beta diversity correlated strongly with the percentage of naive T cells.

CDR3 length equals 13 residues. V shed 6 bases, J shed 3 bases, and the junction held 5 bases outside the gene matches. Germline V gene data show CDR1 as DFQATT and CDR2 as SNEGSKA (reference sequence). Sample: blood. The chain employs TRBV20-1 and TRBJ2-7; 10 nucleotides align to TRBD2. The sequence derives from a man aged 25-45 years in good health. The CDR3 protein is CSAQLAGIYEQYF. Written as DNA, the CDR3 is TGCAGTGCCCAACTAGCGGGGATCTACGAGCAGTACTTC.